The next 7 T cell receptor beta chains were all read from a single sample in a study of response to subunit inactivated influenza vaccine. TCRdb processed the RT-PCR reads anew with MiXCR; each CDR3 protein has one entry. The table records hundreds of thousands of distinct CDR3 sequences, approximately 14% of them present only once. The sequencing used PBMCs from blood, collected less than 13 days after vaccination. The receptor set was obtained from a man between 50 and 59 years old who received an inactivated influenza vaccine.

In this sample, this clonotype turned up a few times. The CDR3 DNA is TGTGCCAGCAGTTTCCTCGGGACTAGCGGGAGTATATCCTACGAGCAGTACTTC. It encodes CASSFLGTSGSISYEQYF. The chain couples TRBV28 to TRBJ2-7; 14 nucleotides align to TRBD2. Germline V gene sequence: CDR1 MDHEN, CDR2 SYDVKM. V lost 3 bases and J lost 1; bases outside the gene matches: 8. CDR3 length equals 18 residues.

Only a few counts were recorded for this clonotype. The chain joins TRBV7-2 to TRBJ1-5; D remains ambiguous. CDR1 SGHTA and CDR2 FQGNSA come from the germline V gene. The V gene lost 5 bases and the J gene lost 4 bases, with 9 bases spanning the gap. The CDR3 has 13 residues. The CDR3 DNA is TGTGCCAGCAGCCGGGCCTTTAATCAGCCCCAGCATTTT. This encodes CASSRAFNQPQHF.

This clonotype showed up just a few times. The rearrangement links TRBV3-1 to TRBJ1-1, with unresolved D. Germline values: CDR1 LGHDT, CDR2 YNNKEL (reference sequence). The CDR3 has 13 amino acids. The germline V and J ends were trimmed by 1 base and 6 bases, with 9 bases remaining between them. The CDR3 DNA follows: TGTGCCAGCAGCCAAGTAGATAGCGCTGAAGCTTTCTTT. This encodes CASSQVDSAEAFF.

The sample holds a few counts of this clonotype. The rearrangement links TRBV10-3 to TRBJ2-2; no reliable D call. The germline CDR1 and CDR2 sequences are ENHRY and SYGVKD. The CDR3 totals 13 residues. The V end was cut by 6 bases, the J end by 1 base, with 6 bases between. The CDR3 nucleotides read TGTGCCATCAGCCCCGGGAACACCGGGGAGCTGTTTTTT. Protein: CAISPGNTGELFF.

V usage is TRBV20-1 and J usage is TRBJ2-7; 13 nucleotides line up with TRBD2. Germline lookup yields CDR1 DFQATT and CDR2 SNEGSKA (reference sequence). V gave up 3 bases and J gave up 4 bases; unmatched junction bases: 9. CDR3 length: 16 residues. The CDR3 bases are TGCAGTGCTAGCGGGGCCAGGACTAGCGGGAGTTACGAGCAGTACTTC. This codes for CSASGARTSGSYEQYF.

V usage is TRBV12-3 or TRBV12-4 and J usage is TRBJ2-1; 12 nucleotides match TRBD2. The CDR3 is made up of 21 amino acids. The trim removed 3 bases at V and 0 bases at J, leaving 15 bases unmatched. The chain's CDR3 is CASSFTWTSGARSGSYNEQFF. The CDR3 DNA reads TGTGCCAGCAGTTTCACTTGGACTAGCGGGGCCCGTTCGGGCTCCTACAATGAGCAGTTCTTC.

This clonotype was counted between two and nine times. The chain carries TRBV3-1 and TRBJ2-7; D not resolved. The CDR3 sequence is 14 residues long. Trimming took off 2 bases at V and 3 bases at J, with 11 bases between the two ends. CDR1 and CDR2 from the germline V gene are LGHDT and YNNKEL (reference sequence). The CDR3 protein is CASSQKAASYEQYF. The CDR3 DNA reads TGTGCCAGCAGCCAAAAGGCGGCCAGCTACGAGCAGTACTTC.